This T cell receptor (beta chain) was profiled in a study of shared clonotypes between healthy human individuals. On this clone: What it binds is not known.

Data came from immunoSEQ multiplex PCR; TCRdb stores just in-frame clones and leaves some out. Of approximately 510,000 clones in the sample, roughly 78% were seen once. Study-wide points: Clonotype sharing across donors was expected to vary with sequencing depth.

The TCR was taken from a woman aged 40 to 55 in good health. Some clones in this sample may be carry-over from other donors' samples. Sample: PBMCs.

CDR3 amino acids: CASSGTPRGQYF. DNA of the CDR3: TGTGCCAGCAGCGGGACTCCACGTGGGCAGTACTTC. The genes are TRBV2 and TRBJ2-7; D may be TRBD2 (6 bases). The CDR3 is made up of 12 amino acids. The germline CDR1 and CDR2 sequences are SNHLY and FYNNEI. V gave up 6 bases and J gave up 9 bases, with 15 bases separating them.